The 9 T cell receptor beta chains below were found in one sample sequenced in a study of human CD8 memory T cell subsets. UMI-labeled 5' RACE yielded the TCR beta libraries. One entry per CDR3 protein, without DNA, is what TCRdb gives after re-calling the 5' RACE reads. In total, the table holds fewer than 6,500 distinct CDR3 sequences. The sample taken for sequencing was CD8+ effector memory T cells (TEM) sorted from PBMCs. As for subset: effector memory CD8 T cells, CCR7- CD45RO+ CD95+. These receptors were obtained from a human donor in good health.

V and J are TRBV6-4 and TRBJ2-7; the TCRdb call, TRBD2, lacks DNA for checking. CDR3 size: 15 residues. Germline-derived CDR1 and CDR2 are MRHNA and SNTAGT. CDR3 sequence: CASSDPKGLGDEQYF.

This chain uses TRBV7-8 with TRBJ1-5; TCRdb's D gene call, TRBD1, goes unchecked for lack of DNA. The germline CDR1 and CDR2 sequences are SGHVS and FQNEAQ. The CDR3 has 16 residues. The CDR3 sequence: CASSLPGPRGLQPQHF.

The gene calls are TRBV19 and TRBJ1-2; TCRdb indicates TRBD1, and absent DNA this call remains unverified. The CDR3 length is 12 residues. Germline assignment: CDR1 LNHDA and CDR2 SQIVND (reference sequence). The CDR3 is CASNRDGDGYTF.

By frequency, this clonotype is medium-sized. This chain joins TRBV5-6 and TRBJ2-5; the D gene TCRdb calls, TRBD1, cannot be checked with no DNA. The CDR3 length is 12 residues. Germline V gene lookup returns CDR1 SGHDT and CDR2 YYEEEE. CDR3 residues: CASSTRTETQYF. The variable domain in full, completed from reference TRBV5-6 and TRBJ2-5, reads DAGVTQSPTHLIKTRGQQVTLRCSPKSGHDTVSWYQQALGQGPQFIFQYYEEEERQRGNFPDRFSGHQFPNYSSELNVNALLLGDSALYLCASSTRTETQYFGPGTRLLVL.

The V call is TRBV7-2, the J call TRBJ2-7; TCRdb gives TRBD1 as the D gene, but with no DNA this cannot be confirmed. Germline lookup yields CDR1 SGHTA and CDR2 FQGNSA. The CDR3 is made up of 16 amino acids. The chain's CDR3 is CASSLEHGGAPYEQYF.

This chain's CDR3 is CASSSRAGLQPQHF. V is TRBV6-2 or TRBV6-3 and J is TRBJ1-5. In germline, CDR1 is MNHEY, CDR2 SVGEGT. The CDR3 covers 14 residues.

This chain connects TRBV20-1 to TRBJ1-1; TCRdb indicates TRBD1, and absent DNA this call remains unverified. The CDR3 is 14 residues long. Germline V lookup: CDR1 DFQATT, CDR2 SNEGSKA (reference sequence). The CDR3: CSALAVTGHTEAFF.

The rearrangement links TRBV12-3 or TRBV12-4 to TRBJ2-3; TCRdb returns TRBD2, unconfirmable since there is no DNA. The CDR3 is made up of 14 amino acids. CDR3 loop: CASSQIREADTQYF.

The chain uses TRBV28 and TRBJ2-1; the TCRdb call, TRBD2, lacks DNA for checking. The V gene's germline CDR1 is MDHEN and CDR2 SYDVKM. The CDR3 runs to 16 residues. CDR3 residues: CASSLSTLAGTSEQFF.